This T cell receptor beta chain was recorded in a study of CD8+ T cells in alopecia areata. Findings and caveats of the study: Sharing of TCRs across patients appeared less clear than in mice, possibly for HLA-related reasons. When scalp samples are sequenced, resident alphabeta T cells of normal skin are also captured. Higher clonality than in normal scalp was seen in lesional scalp, especially alopecia totalis/universalis.

Per germline, CDR1 SNHLY and CDR2 FYNNEI. V shed 3 bases and J shed 12 bases, with 12 bases lying between them. The length of the CDR3 is 12 residues. About this clone itself: What it recognizes is unknown.

As the sequencing template, cDNA was produced by extracting RNA and reverse transcribing it. Some clones are missing from TCRdb's copy, which holds only in-frame ones; the method was immunoSEQ multiplex PCR. The repertoire consists of 200,000 or so clones, with 45% to 70% occurring once and the leading ten covering around 5%. The V and J genes are TRBV2 and TRBJ1-5; D not certain. Material: CD8+ T cells sorted from blood. This clonotype originated in a human donor in good health. CDR3 coding DNA: TGTGCCAGCAGTGAGTCGGTTAAGGTCCAGCATTTT. This gives the protein CASSESVKVQHF. Combining the CDR3 with reference TRBV2 and TRBJ1-5 gives the whole variable domain EPEVTQTPSHQVTQMGQEVILRCVPISNHLYFYWYRQILGQKVEFLVSFYNNEISEKSEIFDDQFSVERPDGSNFTLKIRSTKLEDSAMYFCASSESVKVQHFGDGTRLSIL.